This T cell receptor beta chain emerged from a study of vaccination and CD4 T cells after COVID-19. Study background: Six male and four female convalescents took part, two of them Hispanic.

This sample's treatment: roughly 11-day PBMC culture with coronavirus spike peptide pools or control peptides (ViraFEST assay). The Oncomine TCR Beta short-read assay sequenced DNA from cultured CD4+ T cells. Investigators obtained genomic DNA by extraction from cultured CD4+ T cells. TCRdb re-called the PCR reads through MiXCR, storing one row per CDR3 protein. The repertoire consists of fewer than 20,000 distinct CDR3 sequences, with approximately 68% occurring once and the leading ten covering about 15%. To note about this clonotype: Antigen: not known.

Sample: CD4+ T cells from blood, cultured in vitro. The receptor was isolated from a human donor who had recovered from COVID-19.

The DNA of the CDR3 is TGTGCCAGCAGTTTTGGCTCTAGCGGGAGATCTGTGCAGTACTTC. It yields the protein CASSFGSSGRSVQYF. The chain links TRBV28 to TRBJ2-7; 10 bases are a match to TRBD2. V dropped 3 bases and J dropped 9; count of bases not matched to a gene: 11. This CDR3 has 15 residues. CDR1 is MDHEN, CDR2 SYDVKM, per germline.